This T cell receptor beta chain was recorded in a study of blood T cells in healthy people across ages. Whole-study findings and limits: PBMCs went unsorted, and a conclusive naive versus antigen-experienced comparison was therefore prevented.

The germline gives CDR1 DFQATT, CDR2 SNEGSKA (reference sequence). There are 14 residues in the CDR3. The ends lost 3 bases at V and 6 bases at J; junction bases unmatched: 10. About this clonotype itself: The antigen remains unidentified.

Primers used in a second PCR of about 6 to 11 cycles were a sample-barcoded 5' primer and a J-beta primer mix. The study obtained at least 3 million CDR3-containing paired-end reads from every sample. Via MiXCR, TCRdb re-called the 5' RACE reads, giving one row per CDR3 protein. The sample holds over 950,000 distinct CDR3 sequences; roughly 47% are singletons and the top ten take about a fifth. The sequenced material came from blood. The chain employs TRBV20-1 and TRBJ2-7; 8 bases line up with TRBD2. This sequence originates from a woman in her fifties or sixties in good health. Here the CDR3 reads CSASPGVAGIEQYF. The CDR3 coding sequence is TGCAGTGCTAGTCCCGGGGTAGCGGGGATCGAGCAGTACTTC.